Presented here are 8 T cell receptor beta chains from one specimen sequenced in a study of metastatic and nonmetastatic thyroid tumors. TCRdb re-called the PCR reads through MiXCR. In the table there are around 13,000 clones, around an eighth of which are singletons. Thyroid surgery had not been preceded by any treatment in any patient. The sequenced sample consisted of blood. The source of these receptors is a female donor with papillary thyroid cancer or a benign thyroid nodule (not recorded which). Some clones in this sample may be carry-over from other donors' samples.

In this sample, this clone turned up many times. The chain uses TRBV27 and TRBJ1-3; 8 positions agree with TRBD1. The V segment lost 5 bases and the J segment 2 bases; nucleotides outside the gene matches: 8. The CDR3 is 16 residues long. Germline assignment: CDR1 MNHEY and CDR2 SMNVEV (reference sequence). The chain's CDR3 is CASSPGTGTTGNTIYF. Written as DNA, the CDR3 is TGTGCCAGCAGTCCCGGGACAGGTACGACTGGAAACACCATATATTTT.

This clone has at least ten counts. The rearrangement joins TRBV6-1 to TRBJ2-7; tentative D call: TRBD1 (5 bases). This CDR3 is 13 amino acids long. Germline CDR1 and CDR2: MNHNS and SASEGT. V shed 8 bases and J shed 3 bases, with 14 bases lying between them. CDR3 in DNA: TGTGCCAGCTTCAGGGTGTGGGGCTACGAGCAGTACTTC. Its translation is CASFRVWGYEQYF.

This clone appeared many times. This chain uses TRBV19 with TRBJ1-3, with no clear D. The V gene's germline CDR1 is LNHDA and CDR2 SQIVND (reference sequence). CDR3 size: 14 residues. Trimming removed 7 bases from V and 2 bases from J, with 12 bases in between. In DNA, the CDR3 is TGTGCCAGTAAAGTGGAGGATGCTGGAAACACCATATATTTT. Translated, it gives CASKVEDAGNTIYF.

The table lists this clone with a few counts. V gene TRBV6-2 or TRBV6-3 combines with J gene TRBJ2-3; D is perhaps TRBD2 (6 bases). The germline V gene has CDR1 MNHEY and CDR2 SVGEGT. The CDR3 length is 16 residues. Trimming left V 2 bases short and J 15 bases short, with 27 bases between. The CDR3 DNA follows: TGTGCCAGCAGTTACACCGGACTAAGTAGAGGGCCAACCGGATATTTT. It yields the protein CASSYTGLSRGPTGYF.

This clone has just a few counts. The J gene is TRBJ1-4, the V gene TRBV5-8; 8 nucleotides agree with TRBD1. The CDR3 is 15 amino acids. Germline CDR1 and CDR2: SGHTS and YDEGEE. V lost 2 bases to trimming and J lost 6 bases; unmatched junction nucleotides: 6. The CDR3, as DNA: TGTGCCAGCAGCTTACTTGGACAGGGAGATGAAAAACTGTTTTTT. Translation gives CASSLLGQGDEKLFF. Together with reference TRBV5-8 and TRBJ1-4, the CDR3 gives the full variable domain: EAGVTQSPTHLIKTRGQQATLRCSPISGHTSVYWYQQALGLGLQFLLWYDEGEERNRGNFPPRFSGRQFPNYSSELNVNALELEDSALYLCASSLLGQGDEKLFFGSGTQLSVL.

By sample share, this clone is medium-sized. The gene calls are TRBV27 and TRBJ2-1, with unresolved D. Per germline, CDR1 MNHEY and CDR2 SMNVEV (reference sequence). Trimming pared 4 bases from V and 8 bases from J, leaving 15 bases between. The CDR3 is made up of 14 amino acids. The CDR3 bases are TGTGCCAGCAGTTCCCAAAGTAGGGTCGATGAGCAGTTCTTC. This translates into CASSSQSRVDEQFF.

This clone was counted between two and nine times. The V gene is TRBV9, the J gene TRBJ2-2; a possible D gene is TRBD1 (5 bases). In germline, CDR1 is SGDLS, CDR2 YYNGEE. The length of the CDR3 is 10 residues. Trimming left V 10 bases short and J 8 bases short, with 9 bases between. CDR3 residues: CAGALGELFF. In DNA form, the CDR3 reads TGTGCCGGGGCTTTAGGGGAGCTGTTTTTT.

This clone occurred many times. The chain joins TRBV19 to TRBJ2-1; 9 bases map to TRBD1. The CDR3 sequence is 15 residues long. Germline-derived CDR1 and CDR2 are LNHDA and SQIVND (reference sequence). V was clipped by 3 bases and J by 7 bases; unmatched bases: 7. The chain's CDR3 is CASSMEGQGSNEQFF. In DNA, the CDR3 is TGTGCCAGTAGTATGGAGGGACAGGGTTCAAATGAGCAGTTCTTC.